A single sample is the source of the 22 T cell receptor beta chains below, sequenced in a study of OX40 agonist ivuxolimab in advanced cancers. Produced via immunoSEQ multiplex PCR; TCRdb's table is partial and in-frame only. The data contain around 110,000 clones, roughly 93% of them singletons. The specimen was CD4+ or CD8+ T cells sorted from blood, collected in a trial of the OX40 agonist ivuxolimab. The receptors derive from an adult with an advanced solid tumor such as melanoma, head and neck, liver or kidney cancer.

This chain joins TRBV28 and TRBJ2-7; TRBD1 might be the D (6 bases). The CDR3 totals 15 residues. V lost 2 bases and J 9 bases, leaving 20 bases between the germline ends. Per the germline V gene, CDR1 is MDHEN and CDR2 is SYDVKM. CDR3 loop: CASSLRGTNLGGQYF. CDR3 nucleotides: TGTGCCAGCAGTTTAAGAGGGACCAACTTAGGGGGGCAGTACTTC.

Only one count was recorded for this clone. This chain links TRBV2 with TRBJ1-6; TRBD1 aligns across 8 bases. Germline lookup yields CDR1 SNHLY and CDR2 FYNNEI. This CDR3 comprises 16 residues. After removal of 8 bases from V and 0 bases from J, the junction contained 6 bases not matched to a gene. The chain's CDR3 is CASDRGSSSYNSPLHF. In DNA form, the CDR3 reads TGTGCCAGCGACAGGGGTTCCAGCTCCTATAATTCACCCCTCCACTTT.

The gene calls are TRBV7-8 and TRBJ2-5; a weak D match, TRBD1 (6 bases). Germline-derived CDR1 and CDR2 are SGHVS and FQNEAQ. V shed 3 bases and J shed 2 bases, with 13 bases lying between them. The CDR3 extends over 15 amino acids. The CDR3: CASSLGHGGQETQYF. CDR3 bases: TGTGCCAGCAGCTTGGGACATGGGGGTCAAGAGACCCAGTACTTC.

This chain joins TRBV11-2 and TRBJ2-1; no firm D call. CDR3 size: 14 residues. The germline gives CDR1 SGHAT, CDR2 FQNNGV. The germline V and J ends were trimmed by 1 base and 5 bases, with 9 bases remaining between them. CDR3 DNA: TGTGCCAGCAGCTTAGGATTGTGGGACAATGAGCAGTTCTTC. Protein sequence: CASSLGLWDNEQFF.

The rearrangement joins TRBV7-9 to TRBJ2-4, with D possibly matching TRBD2 (6 bases). The CDR3 consists of 18 residues. From germline, CDR1 is SEHNR and CDR2 FQNEAQ (reference sequence). With 1 base removed from V and 4 bases from J, the gap between germline ends came to 20 bases. CDR3 in DNA: TGTGCCAGCAGCTTAGGGTGGGGGGACGCCATCCAAAAAAACATTCAGTACTTC. Its translation is CASSLGWGDAIQKNIQYF. Filled out from reference TRBV7-9 and TRBJ2-4, the complete variable domain reads DTGVSQNPRHKITKRGQNVTFRCDPISEHNRLYWYRQTLGQGPEFLTYFQNEAQLEKSRLLSDRFSAERPKGSFSTLEIQRTEQGDSAMYLCASSLGWGDAIQKNIQYFGAGTRLSVL.

This rearrangement joins TRBV4-2 to TRBJ1-1; D is ambiguous. The CDR3 runs to 16 residues. Germline CDR1 reads LGHNA; CDR2 reads YNFKEQ. Trimming cost V 4 bases and J 0 bases, with 15 bases left between them. CDR3 sequence reads: CASSPDRLLLNTEAFF. CDR3 nucleotides: TGTGCCAGCAGCCCCGACCGGCTTCTTCTGAACACTGAAGCTTTCTTT.

CDR3 loop: CASTNGGTARSYGYTF. The CDR3 nucleotides read TGTGCCAGCACCAATGGGGGGACAGCTCGATCATATGGCTACACCTTC. The V call is TRBV5-5, the J call TRBJ1-2, with TRBD1 identical over 7 bases. The CDR3 is made up of 16 amino acids. J lost 5 bases, V lost 6 bases, and 16 bases had no gene match. In germline, CDR1 is SGHKS, CDR2 YYEKEE (reference sequence).

This chain links TRBV5-1 with TRBJ1-1; D is ambiguous. Trimming stripped 7 bases from V and 10 bases from J, with 20 bases between. CDR1 SGHRS and CDR2 YFSETQ come from the germline V gene. The CDR3 length is 13 residues. CDR3 DNA sequence: TGCGCCAGCTCCCTGGGAGCGGAAACACGAGCTTTCTTT. Protein product: CASSLGAETRAFF.

The J gene is TRBJ1-2, the V gene TRBV30; D ambiguous. The CDR3 has 17 amino acids. The germline gives CDR1 GTSNPN, CDR2 SVGIG (reference sequence). Trimming took 0 bases from V and 8 from J, leaving 25 bases between them. Here the CDR3 reads CAWSVNPIVASIGGYTF. The CDR3, as DNA: TGTGCCTGGAGTGTAAACCCAATTGTCGCCTCTATCGGAGGCTACACCTTC.

The genes are TRBV18 and TRBJ1-4, with 8 bases lining up with TRBD1. After removal of 6 bases from V and 6 bases from J, the junction contained 6 bases not matched to a gene. The V gene's germline CDR1 is KGHSH and CDR2 LQKENI. The CDR3 consists of 14 residues. The CDR3 reads CASSLTGADEKLFF. CDR3 nucleotide sequence: TGTGCCAGCTCGCTGACAGGGGCCGATGAAAAACTGTTTTTT.

This rearrangement joins TRBV6-5 to TRBJ1-5; TRBD1 aligns across 9 bases. The ends lost 6 bases at V and 1 base at J; junction bases unmatched: 4. The CDR3 covers 15 residues. The germline V gene has CDR1 MNHEY and CDR2 SVGAGI. The CDR3: CASRSDRGSNQPQHF. The CDR3 DNA reads as TGTGCCAGCAGATCCGACAGGGGGAGCAATCAGCCCCAGCATTTT.

The rearrangement joins TRBV6-5 to TRBJ1-6; D uncertain. V was shortened by 2 bases and J by 7 bases, with 6 bases between the two germline ends. The CDR3 is made up of 13 amino acids. Germline V gene lookup returns CDR1 MNHEY and CDR2 SVGAGI. CDR3 DNA: TGTGCCAGCAGTTACGAGGTGAATTCACCCCTCCACTTT. It translates to CASSYEVNSPLHF.

J is TRBJ2-1 and V is TRBV10-1; D not resolved. The CDR3 length is 15 residues. CDR1 WNHNN and CDR2 SYGVQD come from the germline V gene (reference sequence). V lost 2 bases and J lost 8, with 16 bases in between. The chain's CDR3 is CASSEGSSGLDEQFF. The DNA for the CDR3 is TGCGCCAGCAGTGAGGGCAGCTCGGGTCTGGATGAGCAGTTCTTC.

The V gene is TRBV7-7, the J gene TRBJ2-2; D remains unclear. Germline V gene lookup returns CDR1 SSHAT and CDR2 FNYEAQ (reference sequence). The CDR3 totals 13 residues. Trimming shortened V by 1 base and J by 4 bases, and 4 bases separated the two germline ends. CDR3 in amino acids: CASSLGGTGELFF. CDR3 DNA sequence: TGTGCCAGCAGCTTAGGCGGCACCGGGGAGCTGTTTTTT.

The chain has TRBV4-2 and TRBJ1-4, with D uncertain. The length of the CDR3 is 15 residues. V was shortened by 3 bases and J by 6 bases, with 14 bases between the two germline ends. The germline V gene encodes CDR1 LGHNA and CDR2 YNFKEQ. In nucleotides, the CDR3 is TGTGCCAGCAGCCAGCAGCTTAGGTCGGATGAAAAACTGTTTTTT. Translated, it gives CASSQQLRSDEKLFF.

CDR3 region: CASSLSLQTTGELFF. The CDR3 DNA follows: TGTGCCAGCAGCTTAAGCCTTCAGACCACCGGGGAGCTGTTTTTT. This sequence joins TRBV5-5 and TRBJ2-2, with D uncertain. The CDR3 is 15 amino acids. Trimming pared 2 bases from V and 4 bases from J, leaving 12 bases between. Germline values: CDR1 SGHKS, CDR2 YYEKEE (reference sequence). Combining the CDR3 with reference TRBV5-5 and TRBJ2-2 gives the whole variable domain DAGVTQSPTHLIKTRGQQVTLRCSPISGHKSVSWYQQVLGQGPQFIFQYYEKEERGRGNFPDRFSARQFPNYSSELNVNALLLGDSALYLCASSLSLQTTGELFFGEGSRLTVL.

The rearrangement joins TRBV10-2 to TRBJ1-1, with 7 positions matching TRBD1. This CDR3 contains 14 residues. Germline V gene data show CDR1 as WSHSY and CDR2 as SAAADI. J gave up 1 base and V 6 bases, and 5 bases lay outside the gene matches. The CDR3 bases are TGCGCCAGCAGCCCGGGACAGCCGAACACTGAAGCTTTCTTT. This encodes CASSPGQPNTEAFF.

CDR3 sequence reads: CASSLDPAGYGGYTF. DNA of the CDR3: TGCGCCAGCAGCTTGGACCCGGCGGGGTATGGTGGCTACACCTTC. The J gene is TRBJ1-2, the V gene TRBV5-1; the D is unclear. V was trimmed by 0 bases and J by 7 bases, leaving 16 bases between them. CDR3 size: 15 residues. Germline values: CDR1 SGHRS, CDR2 YFSETQ.

This chain connects TRBV28 to TRBJ1-2; the D gene is possibly TRBD1 (5 bases). Germline V gene sequence: CDR1 MDHEN, CDR2 SYDVKM. The CDR3 extends over 15 amino acids. Trimming removed 6 bases from V and 8 bases from J, with 22 bases in between. CDR3 loop: CASSNSGTGNRGYTF. The CDR3 DNA sequence: TGTGCCAGCAGCAATTCCGGGACGGGGAATAGAGGCTACACCTTC.

The rearrangement links TRBV7-8 to TRBJ1-1; D may be TRBD1 (5 bases). Germline CDR1 is SGHVS and CDR2 is FQNEAQ. This CDR3 has 14 amino acids. With 5 bases removed from V and 1 base from J, the gap between germline ends came to 11 bases. In nucleotides, the CDR3 is TGTGCCAGCAGCCCCCTGGGGCCGAACACTGAAGCTTTCTTT. It codes for CASSPLGPNTEAFF.

The J gene is TRBJ1-1, the V gene TRBV5-5; D is unclear. This CDR3 region has 12 residues. Per germline, CDR1 SGHKS and CDR2 YYEKEE (reference sequence). The ends were cut back, 0 bases at V and 11 bases at J, with 11 bases in the middle. The CDR3 region is CASSLEGLGAFF. CDR3 nucleotide sequence: TGTGCCAGCAGCTTGGAGGGCCTGGGCGCTTTCTTT.

V usage is TRBV7-8 and J usage is TRBJ2-1; 8 bases are shared with TRBD2. CDR1 is SGHVS, CDR2 FQNEAQ, per germline. V trimming: 0 bases; J trimming: 3 bases; junction bases outside the gene matches: 4. The CDR3 length is 16 residues. The DNA for the CDR3 is TGTGCCAGCAGCTTAGCATTAGCGGGACTCTACAATGAGCAGTTCTTC. Protein: CASSLALAGLYNEQFF.